Listed here are 18 T cell receptor beta chains from one sample, sequenced in a study of OX40 agonist ivuxolimab in advanced cancers. Profiling relied on immunoSEQ multiplex PCR, and the TCRdb table lists in-frame clones only, not all of them. The table shows 55,000 to 90,000 clones, with 80% to 90% occurring only once. The starting material was CD4+ or CD8+ T cells sorted from blood, obtained in a trial of the OX40 agonist ivuxolimab. Source of these receptors: an adult with an advanced solid tumor such as melanoma, head and neck, liver or kidney cancer.

This clone has at least ten counts. The V call is TRBV11-2, the J call TRBJ1-2, with a possible D match to TRBD1 (5 bases). Between the trimmed V and J ends, which lost 0 bases and 3 bases, there was a span of 8 bases. Germline V lookup: CDR1 SGHAT, CDR2 FQNNGV. CDR3 length: 14 residues. CDR3 amino acids: CASSLEAGDYGYTF. For the CDR3, the DNA is TGTGCCAGCAGCTTAGAGGCGGGGGACTATGGCTACACCTTC.

The J gene is TRBJ1-6, the V gene TRBV4-2; D is undetermined. The CDR3 is made up of 15 amino acids. V was cut by 4 bases and J by 7 bases, with 14 bases left in between. The V gene's germline CDR1 is LGHNA and CDR2 YNFKEQ. CDR3: CASSREGRGNSPLHF. The CDR3 nucleotides read TGTGCCAGCAGCCGAGAAGGCCGCGGCAATTCACCCCTCCACTTT.

V and J are TRBV9 and TRBJ2-2; tentatively, D is TRBD1 (6 bases). V lost 1 base to trimming and J lost 6 bases, with 16 bases between them. The V gene's germline CDR1 is SGDLS and CDR2 YYNGEE. The CDR3 contains 16 residues. CDR3 amino acids: CASSVSAIPGAGELFF. The CDR3 DNA sequence: TGTGCCAGCAGCGTATCCGCCATTCCAGGGGCCGGGGAGCTGTTTTTT.

The genes are TRBV6-5 and TRBJ1-2; TRBD1 matches at 7 bases. Germline CDR1 reads MNHEY; CDR2 reads SVGAGI. This CDR3 has 14 amino acids. The junction had 5 bases not matched to a gene; V was cut back by 0 bases and J by 7 bases. The CDR3 nucleotides read TGTGCCAGCAGTTACTCGAGGGACAGAAGTGGCTACACCTTC. This codes for CASSYSRDRSGYTF.

This clone was seen a few times. The chain links TRBV5-1 to TRBJ2-7; D unresolved. V was shortened by 0 bases and J by 4 bases, with 5 bases between the two germline ends. CDR1 and CDR2 (germline): SGHRS, YFSETQ. The CDR3 is 12 amino acids. DNA for the CDR3: TGCGCCAGCAGCTTGGGACAATACGAGCAGTACTTC. Its protein product is CASSLGQYEQYF.

The rearrangement joins TRBV2 to TRBJ1-4, with 11 bases aligning to TRBD1. In germline, CDR1 is SNHLY, CDR2 FYNNEI. There are 17 residues in the CDR3. The ends lost 7 bases at V and 2 bases at J; junction bases unmatched: 9. The CDR3 coding sequence is TGTGCCAGCAAAGAAGTGGGACAGGGGGTCACTAATGAAAAACTGTTTTTT. Protein product: CASKEVGQGVTNEKLFF.

The CDR3 coding sequence is TGTGCCAGCAGCGGATCTCGGGACGCATGGAACCAAGAGACCCAGTACTTC. This translates into CASSGSRDAWNQETQYF. This chain connects TRBV11-2 to TRBJ2-5; D tentatively reads TRBD1 or TRBD2 (5 bases each). Trimming removed 5 bases at V and 0 bases at J, with 19 bases between. In germline, CDR1 is SGHAT, CDR2 FQNNGV. The CDR3 has 17 amino acids.

This chain joins TRBV2 and TRBJ2-2, with D possibly TRBD1 on 6 matching bases. V lost 4 bases and J lost 9, with 12 bases in between. The CDR3 covers 13 residues. CDR1 and CDR2 from the germline V gene are SNHLY and FYNNEI. The CDR3 region is CASSAEQGRELFF. CDR3 DNA: TGTGCCAGCAGTGCCGAACAGGGCCGGGAGCTGTTTTTT.

Notes on this clone: One end of the junction varies from germline; a read error may be responsible. The genes are TRBV5-1 and TRBJ2-7; 7 bases are a match to TRBD1. The CDR3 covers 14 residues. Germline CDR1 and CDR2: SGHRS and YFSETQ. In DNA, the CDR3 is TGTGCCAGCAGCTCGGCACTGACAGGGTCCGAGCAGTACTTC. As protein: CASSSALTGSEQYF.

This clone was detected only once. The chain uses TRBV9 and TRBJ2-3; D gene ambiguous. The CDR3 spans 12 residues. Deletions cut 4 bases from V and 6 bases from J, with 9 bases between. Germline V CDR1 and CDR2: SGDLS, YYNGEE. CDR3 nucleotide sequence: TGTGCCAGCAGCCCAGACATGGATACGCAGTATTTT. Translation: CASSPDMDTQYF.

This chain joins TRBV6-1 and TRBJ2-7; D remains unclear. This CDR3 comprises 12 residues. Germline V gene sequence: CDR1 MNHNS, CDR2 SASEGT. Trimming left V 4 bases short and J 7 bases short, with 11 bases between. In nucleotides, the CDR3 is TGTGCCAGCAGTGTGTGGGTATGGGAGCAGTACTTC. It codes for CASSVWVWEQYF.

This chain uses TRBV5-1 with TRBJ2-3; no clear D. The CDR3 is 14 amino acids. Trimming pared 5 bases from V and 5 bases from J, leaving 15 bases between. Germline assignment: CDR1 SGHRS and CDR2 YFSETQ. CDR3 region: CASRSTTEKDTQYF. In nucleotides, the CDR3 is TGCGCCAGCAGGAGTACGACGGAAAAAGATACGCAGTATTTT.

The rearrangement uses TRBV2 and TRBJ1-2; 9 bases are a match to TRBD1. CDR1 and CDR2 (germline): SNHLY, FYNNEI. This CDR3 spans 14 amino acids. With 10 bases clipped from V and 0 bases from J, the junction kept 6 bases outside the gene matches. DNA of the CDR3: TGTGCCACCACTAGGGACAGGGCTAACTATGGCTACACCTTC. Protein product: CATTRDRANYGYTF.

The rearrangement joins TRBV7-2 to TRBJ1-5; 9 bases align to TRBD1. J was trimmed by 6 bases and V by 4 bases; bases with no gene match: 4. The germline gives CDR1 SGHTA, CDR2 FQGNSA. The CDR3 is made up of 14 amino acids. This CDR3 reads CASSSTGGAQPQHF. CDR3 nucleotide sequence: TGTGCCAGCAGCTCAACAGGGGGCGCTCAGCCCCAGCATTTT.

The chain is built from TRBV10-3 and TRBJ1-1; the D is unclear. The CDR3 loop spans 16 amino acids. Germline-derived CDR1 and CDR2 are ENHRY and SYGVKD. Trimming removed 7 bases from V and 1 base from J, with 19 bases in between. The CDR3, as DNA: TGTGCCATCATGCCGGGGATTGGAGGTACGAACACTGAAGCTTTCTTT. It codes for CAIMPGIGGTNTEAFF.

V is TRBV29-1 and J is TRBJ1-4; D perhaps matches TRBD1 (5 bases). CDR1 SQVTM and CDR2 ANQGSEA come from the germline V gene. The CDR3 is made up of 13 amino acids. Trimming took 4 bases from V and 6 from J, leaving 12 bases between them. The CDR3 region has the DNA TGCAGCGTTGTGGTGGGGGGGGATGAAAAACTGTTTTTT. Translating gives CSVVVGGDEKLFF.

The chain is built from TRBV10-3 and TRBJ2-7, with TRBD1 matching over 8 bases. This CDR3 is built from 18 residues. With 0 bases clipped from V and 6 bases from J, the junction kept 16 bases outside the gene matches. Looked up from germline, CDR1 is ENHRY and CDR2 is SYGVKD. CDR3 loop: CAISESLVRTGKGREQYF. In DNA, the CDR3 is TGTGCCATCAGTGAGTCCCTCGTACGGACAGGGAAAGGACGCGAGCAGTACTTC.

This clone appeared a few times. The V gene is TRBV7-2, the J gene TRBJ2-7, with D unresolved. CDR1 and CDR2 from the germline V gene are SGHTA and FQGNSA. The CDR3 covers 11 residues. V dropped 1 base and J dropped 3 bases, with 1 base sitting between them. This CDR3 is CASSLVYEQYF. Here the CDR3 DNA reads TGTGCCAGCAGCTTAGTCTACGAGCAGTACTTC.